Listed below are T cell receptor beta chains from one sample, sequenced in a study of blood T cells in healthy people across ages. Each CDR3 protein is one row after TCRdb ran MiXCR on the 5' RACE reads. The table records about 1,400,000 distinct CDR3 sequences, approximately 42% of them present only once. The specimen sequenced was blood. The receptor set was obtained from a woman aged 18 to 35 in good health. CDR3s include the opening cysteine and the closing phenylalanine or tryptophan. Fields, in order: V gene, clone size, D gene, J gene, CDR3 DNA, CDR3 protein. A D gene is named only where the DNA matches it firmly. Rows may omit the clone size; those that give it use once, few, many or a size class.

V gene: TRBV27; clone size: .; D gene: .; J gene: TRBJ2-7; CDR3 DNA: TGTGCCAGCAGTTTGTCCCGTACTAGAGCGGGCACCTACGAGCAGTACTTC; CDR3 protein: CASSLSRTRAGTYEQYF
V gene: TRBV7-2; clone size: .; D gene: TRBD2; J gene: TRBJ2-3; CDR3 DNA: TGTGCCAGCAGCTCCTGGGGGGGGGGTAGGGGAGGAACGCAGTATTTT; CDR3 protein: CASSSWGGGRGGTQYF
V gene: TRBV20-1; clone size: .; D gene: .; J gene: TRBJ1-2; CDR3 DNA: TGCAGTGCTAGAGATCAAGTGCAGGGCCGCTACACCTTC; CDR3 protein: CSARDQVQGRYTF
V gene: TRBV7-9; clone size: few; D gene: TRBD2; J gene: TRBJ2-1; CDR3 DNA: TGTGCCAGCAGCAAAAGAAAACCGGGACTAGCGGGGGACTACAATGAGCAGTTCTTC; CDR3 protein: CASSKRKPGLAGDYNEQFF
V gene: TRBV3-1; clone size: .; D gene: .; J gene: TRBJ1-2; CDR3 DNA: TGTGCCAGCAGTCAAGACGCTGTCGGCTATGGCTACACCTTC; CDR3 protein: CASSQDAVGYGYTF
V gene: TRBV10-1; clone size: few; D gene: .; J gene: TRBJ2-3; CDR3 DNA: TGCGCCAGCAGTGATTATTGGGACCCCCGCACAGATACGCAGTATTTT; CDR3 protein: CASSDYWDPRTDTQYF
V gene: TRBV6-1; clone size: .; D gene: .; J gene: TRBJ2-1; CDR3 DNA: TGTGCCAGCAGTGATTCACTAGCAATCAGATTCGGTGAGCAGTTCTTC; CDR3 protein: CASSDSLAIRFGEQFF
V gene: TRBV5-1; clone size: .; D gene: TRBD1; J gene: TRBJ2-7; CDR3 DNA: TGTGCCAGCAGCTGGGGACAGTCCTACGAGCAGTACTTC; CDR3 protein: CASSWGQSYEQYF
V gene: TRBV3-1; clone size: .; D gene: .; J gene: TRBJ2-5; CDR3 DNA: TGTGCCAGCAGCCAATCATCCCCTGGGGAGACCCAGTACTTC; CDR3 protein: CASSQSSPGETQYF
V gene: TRBV4-2; clone size: .; D gene: .; J gene: TRBJ1-2; CDR3 DNA: TGTGCCAGCAGCCAAGCGGAGGGACCCTACACCTTC; CDR3 protein: CASSQAEGPYTF
V gene: TRBV11-2; clone size: few; D gene: TRBD1; J gene: TRBJ1-2; CDR3 DNA: TGTGCCAGCAGCTGGGGGACAGGGGAGTCCTATGGCTACACCTTC; CDR3 protein: CASSWGTGESYGYTF
V gene: TRBV7-6; clone size: .; D gene: TRBD1; J gene: TRBJ1-2; CDR3 DNA: TGTGCCAGCAGCTCGCGACAGGGTTATAATGACTATGGCTACACCTTC; CDR3 protein: CASSSRQGYNDYGYTF
V gene: TRBV24-1; clone size: few; D gene: .; J gene: TRBJ1-2; CDR3 DNA: TGTGCCACTGGCCCGACAGATCTCGGGGGCTACACCTTC; CDR3 protein: CATGPTDLGGYTF
V gene: TRBV28; clone size: .; D gene: TRBD2; J gene: TRBJ2-3; CDR3 DNA: TGTGCCAGTGACGGGCGGGGGAGCACAGATACGCAGTATTTT; CDR3 protein: CASDGRGSTDTQYF
V gene: TRBV7-9; clone size: .; D gene: .; J gene: TRBJ1-4; CDR3 DNA: TGTGCCAGCAGCTTAGGTGTTCGGCTCGAAGGCAATGAAAAACTGTTTTTT; CDR3 protein: CASSLGVRLEGNEKLFF
V gene: TRBV7-2; clone size: few; D gene: TRBD1; J gene: TRBJ1-2; CDR3 DNA: TGTGCCAGCAGCGATGGGACAGGCCAGGCTACTGGCTACACCTTC; CDR3 protein: CASSDGTGQATGYTF
V gene: TRBV12-3/TRBV12-4; clone size: .; D gene: TRBD1; J gene: TRBJ2-7; CDR3 DNA: TGTGCCAGCAGCTTGGGACAGGGAAAAGGGCAGTACTTC; CDR3 protein: CASSLGQGKGQYF
V gene: TRBV6-1; clone size: .; D gene: .; J gene: TRBJ2-6; CDR3 DNA: TGTGCCAGCAGTGAGATGGCGCGAGCGGTTGGGGCCAACGTCCTGACTTTC; CDR3 protein: CASSEMARAVGANVLTF
V gene: TRBV2; clone size: .; D gene: .; J gene: TRBJ2-3; CDR3 DNA: TGTGCCAGCAGTGCGGACCAGTCAGATACGCAGTATTTT; CDR3 protein: CASSADQSDTQYF
V gene: TRBV10-3; clone size: few; D gene: TRBD2; J gene: TRBJ2-3; CDR3 DNA: TGTGCCATCAGTGACCCCCTAGCGGGAGGGCCAGATACGCAGTATTTT; CDR3 protein: CAISDPLAGGPDTQYF
V gene: TRBV21-1; clone size: .; D gene: .; J gene: TRBJ1-4; CDR3 DNA: TGTGCCAGCAGCAAAGGGGCTGAAAAACTGTTTTTT; CDR3 protein: CASSKGAEKLFF
V gene: TRBV5-8; clone size: once; D gene: TRBD1; J gene: TRBJ1-2; CDR3 DNA: TGTGCCAGCAGCTTGGTTGCCGACAGGGTGAACTATGGCTACACCTTC; CDR3 protein: CASSLVADRVNYGYTF
V gene: TRBV20-1; clone size: .; D gene: .; J gene: TRBJ1-2; CDR3 DNA: TGCAGTGCGCCCCTCCCCCCGACTAAGGGCTACACCTTC; CDR3 protein: CSAPLPPTKGYTF
V gene: TRBV5-1; clone size: .; D gene: .; J gene: TRBJ2-7; CDR3 DNA: TGCGCCAGCAGCCCCATACGGGAGAGCTCCTACGAGCAGTACTTC; CDR3 protein: CASSPIRESSYEQYF
V gene: TRBV9; clone size: .; D gene: TRBD1; J gene: TRBJ2-1; CDR3 DNA: TGTGCCAGCAAGAGGACAGGGGTGGGAAATGAGCAGTTCTTC; CDR3 protein: CASKRTGVGNEQFF
V gene: TRBV3-1; clone size: .; D gene: .; J gene: TRBJ2-5; CDR3 DNA: TGTGCCAGCAGCCAAGAAGAGGGAATGGAAAAGACCCAGTACTTC; CDR3 protein: CASSQEEGMEKTQYF
V gene: TRBV20-1; clone size: .; D gene: TRBD2; J gene: TRBJ2-3; CDR3 DNA: TGCAGTGCTAGGCCGGGTGTGGCTAGCGGGATTAAAGATACGCAGTATTTT; CDR3 protein: CSARPGVASGIKDTQYF
V gene: TRBV10-3; clone size: .; D gene: .; J gene: TRBJ2-1; CDR3 DNA: TGTGCCATCAGTGGGACCCCTCCCCCCAATGAGCGGTTCTTC; CDR3 protein: CAISGTPPPNERFF
V gene: TRBV12-3/TRBV12-4; clone size: .; D gene: .; J gene: TRBJ2-1; CDR3 DNA: TGTGCCAGCAGTCCCGGAGGTCCCCGGTTCTTC; CDR3 protein: CASSPGGPRFF
V gene: TRBV27; clone size: .; D gene: TRBD1; J gene: TRBJ1-2; CDR3 DNA: TGTGCCAGCAGTTTACGAGAAACCGGGACAGCCTATGGCTACACCTTC; CDR3 protein: CASSLRETGTAYGYTF
V gene: TRBV7-2; clone size: few; D gene: .; J gene: TRBJ2-1; CDR3 DNA: TGTGCCAGCAGCTTACCAGGGGCGGTTGGTAATGAGCAGTTCTTC; CDR3 protein: CASSLPGAVGNEQFF
V gene: TRBV27; clone size: .; D gene: TRBD2; J gene: TRBJ2-1; CDR3 DNA: TGTGCCAGCAGAGGACTAGCGGGCCACCACAATGAGCAGTTCTTC; CDR3 protein: CASRGLAGHHNEQFF
V gene: TRBV21-1; clone size: .; D gene: .; J gene: TRBJ1-1; CDR3 DNA: TGTGCCAGCAGATCTTACTGGACAGGGAGGAGGACTGAAGCTTTCTTT; CDR3 protein: CASRSYWTGRRTEAFF
V gene: TRBV6-1; clone size: .; D gene: TRBD2; J gene: TRBJ2-1; CDR3 DNA: TGTGCCAGCAGACTAGCGGGGGGGCTATACAATGAGCAGTTCTTC; CDR3 protein: CASRLAGGLYNEQFF
V gene: TRBV24-1; clone size: .; D gene: .; J gene: TRBJ2-1; CDR3 DNA: TGTGCCACCTCGTGGTCTAATGAGCAGTTCTTC; CDR3 protein: CATSWSNEQFF
V gene: TRBV6-5; clone size: .; D gene: TRBD2; J gene: TRBJ2-7; CDR3 DNA: TGTGCCAGGGGGACTAGCGGGAGCCCCGCAACCTACGAGCAGTACTTC; CDR3 protein: CARGTSGSPATYEQYF
V gene: TRBV7-9; clone size: .; D gene: TRBD2; J gene: TRBJ2-1; CDR3 DNA: TGTGCCAGCAGCCGTCCCGGACTAGCGTCCAATGAGCAGTTCTTC; CDR3 protein: CASSRPGLASNEQFF
V gene: TRBV20-1; clone size: .; D gene: TRBD2; J gene: TRBJ2-1; CDR3 DNA: TGCAGTGCTCGGGCCGGGACTAGCGGGAGGGGTGAGCAGTTCTTC; CDR3 protein: CSARAGTSGRGEQFF
V gene: TRBV15; clone size: few; D gene: TRBD2; J gene: TRBJ2-3; CDR3 DNA: TGTGCCACCAGCAGAGAAGCGGGACTCACAGATACGCAGTATTTT; CDR3 protein: CATSREAGLTDTQYF
V gene: TRBV2; clone size: .; D gene: .; J gene: TRBJ2-3; CDR3 DNA: TGTGCCAGTAGGGATCCCTCTAGCACAGATACGCAGTATTTT; CDR3 protein: CASRDPSSTDTQYF
V gene: TRBV12-3/TRBV12-4; clone size: once; D gene: .; J gene: TRBJ2-7; CDR3 DNA: TGTGCCAGCAGTCCCGGAAGTTTTGGGGGGCGAGGGATGAACAACCCCTACGAGCAGTACTTC; CDR3 protein: CASSPGSFGGRGMNNPYEQYF
V gene: TRBV20-1; clone size: .; D gene: .; J gene: TRBJ2-3; CDR3 DNA: TGCAGTGCTAGAGCTCTATCCGATAGCACAGATACGCAGTATTTT; CDR3 protein: CSARALSDSTDTQYF